The clone carrying this TCR beta chain was seen only a few times. What it binds is unknown. TCRdb analysed the 5' RACE reads with MiXCR anew, one entry per CDR3 protein. The table records about 340,000 distinct CDR3 sequences, 8.7% of them present only once. The sample is drawn from a study of T cells after yellow fever vaccination. Broader study findings: A large majority of primary-vaccination clones showed up again after the booster (under 98% CD4, 88% CD8).

This CDR3 contains 14 residues. V lost 8 bases and J 3 bases, leaving 17 bases between the germline ends. This sequence joins TRBV12-3 or TRBV12-4 and TRBJ2-7, with D possibly being TRBD1 or TRBD2 (7 bases each). The origin of this receptor is a man in his late teens or twenties who received the YFV17D yellow fever vaccine. Sequencing was performed on PBMCs, taken on the day of the first yellow fever vaccination. This CDR3 reads CASASRGGYYEQYF. The CDR3 bases are TGTGCCAGCGCATCCAGGGGGGGGTACTACGAGCAGTACTTC.